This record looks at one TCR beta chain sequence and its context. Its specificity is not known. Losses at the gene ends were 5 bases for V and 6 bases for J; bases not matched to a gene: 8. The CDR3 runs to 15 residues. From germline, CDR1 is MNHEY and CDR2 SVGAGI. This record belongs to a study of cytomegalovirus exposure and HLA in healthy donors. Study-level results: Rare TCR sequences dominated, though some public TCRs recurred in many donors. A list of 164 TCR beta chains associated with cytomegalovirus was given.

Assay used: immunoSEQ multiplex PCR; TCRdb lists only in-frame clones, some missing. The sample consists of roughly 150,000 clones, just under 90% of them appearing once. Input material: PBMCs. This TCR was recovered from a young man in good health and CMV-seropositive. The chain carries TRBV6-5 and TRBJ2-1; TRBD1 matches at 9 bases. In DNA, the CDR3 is TGTGCCAGCAGTACACAGGGGGCGCGGATCAATGAGCAGTTCTTC. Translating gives CASSTQGARINEQFF.